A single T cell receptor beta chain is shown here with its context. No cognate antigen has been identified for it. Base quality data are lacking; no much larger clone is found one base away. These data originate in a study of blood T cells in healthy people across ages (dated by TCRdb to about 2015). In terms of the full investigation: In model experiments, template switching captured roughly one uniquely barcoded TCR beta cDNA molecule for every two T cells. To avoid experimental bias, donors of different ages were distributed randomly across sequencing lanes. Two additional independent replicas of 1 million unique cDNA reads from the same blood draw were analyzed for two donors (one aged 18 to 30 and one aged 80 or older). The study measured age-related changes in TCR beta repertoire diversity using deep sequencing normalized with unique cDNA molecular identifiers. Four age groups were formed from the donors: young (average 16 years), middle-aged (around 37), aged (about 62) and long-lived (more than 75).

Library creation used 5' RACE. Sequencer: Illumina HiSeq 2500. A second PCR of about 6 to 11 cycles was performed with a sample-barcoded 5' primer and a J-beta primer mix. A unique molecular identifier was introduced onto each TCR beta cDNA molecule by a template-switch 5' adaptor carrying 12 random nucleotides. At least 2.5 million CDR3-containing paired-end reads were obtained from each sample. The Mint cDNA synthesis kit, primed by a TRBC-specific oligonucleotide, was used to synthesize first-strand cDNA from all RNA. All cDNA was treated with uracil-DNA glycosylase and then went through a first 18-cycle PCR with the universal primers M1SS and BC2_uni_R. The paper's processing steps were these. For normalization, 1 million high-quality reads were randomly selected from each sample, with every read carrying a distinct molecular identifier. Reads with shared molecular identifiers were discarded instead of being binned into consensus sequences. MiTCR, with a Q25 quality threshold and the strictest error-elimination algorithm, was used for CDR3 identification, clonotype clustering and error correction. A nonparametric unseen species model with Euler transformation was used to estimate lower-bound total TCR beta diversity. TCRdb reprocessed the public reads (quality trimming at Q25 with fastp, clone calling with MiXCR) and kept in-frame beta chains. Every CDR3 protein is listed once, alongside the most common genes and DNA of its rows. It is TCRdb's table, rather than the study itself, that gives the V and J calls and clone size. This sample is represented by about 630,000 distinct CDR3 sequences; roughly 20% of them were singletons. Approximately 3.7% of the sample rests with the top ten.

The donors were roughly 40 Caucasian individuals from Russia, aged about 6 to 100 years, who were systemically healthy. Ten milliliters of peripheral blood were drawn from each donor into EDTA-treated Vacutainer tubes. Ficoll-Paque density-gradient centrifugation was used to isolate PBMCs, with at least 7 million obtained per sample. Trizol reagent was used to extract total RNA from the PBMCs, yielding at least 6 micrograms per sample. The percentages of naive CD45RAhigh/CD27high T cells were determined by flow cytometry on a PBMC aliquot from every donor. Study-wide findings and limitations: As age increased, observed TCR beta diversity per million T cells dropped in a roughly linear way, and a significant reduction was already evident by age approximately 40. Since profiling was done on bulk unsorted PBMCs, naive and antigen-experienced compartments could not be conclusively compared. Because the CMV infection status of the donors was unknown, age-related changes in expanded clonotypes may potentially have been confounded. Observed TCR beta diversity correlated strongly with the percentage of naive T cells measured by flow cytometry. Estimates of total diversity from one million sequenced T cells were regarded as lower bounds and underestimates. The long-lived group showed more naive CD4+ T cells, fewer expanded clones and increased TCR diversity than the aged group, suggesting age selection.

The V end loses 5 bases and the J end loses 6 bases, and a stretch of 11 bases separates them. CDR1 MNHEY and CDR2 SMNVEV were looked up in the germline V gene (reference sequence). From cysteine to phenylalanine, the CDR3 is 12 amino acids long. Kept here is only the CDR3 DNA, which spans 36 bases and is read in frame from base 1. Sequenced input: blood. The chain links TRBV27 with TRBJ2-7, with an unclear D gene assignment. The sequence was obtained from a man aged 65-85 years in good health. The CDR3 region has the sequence CASSPTPREQYF. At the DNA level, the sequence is TGTGCCAGCAGTCCTACACCGCGCGAGCAGTACTTC.